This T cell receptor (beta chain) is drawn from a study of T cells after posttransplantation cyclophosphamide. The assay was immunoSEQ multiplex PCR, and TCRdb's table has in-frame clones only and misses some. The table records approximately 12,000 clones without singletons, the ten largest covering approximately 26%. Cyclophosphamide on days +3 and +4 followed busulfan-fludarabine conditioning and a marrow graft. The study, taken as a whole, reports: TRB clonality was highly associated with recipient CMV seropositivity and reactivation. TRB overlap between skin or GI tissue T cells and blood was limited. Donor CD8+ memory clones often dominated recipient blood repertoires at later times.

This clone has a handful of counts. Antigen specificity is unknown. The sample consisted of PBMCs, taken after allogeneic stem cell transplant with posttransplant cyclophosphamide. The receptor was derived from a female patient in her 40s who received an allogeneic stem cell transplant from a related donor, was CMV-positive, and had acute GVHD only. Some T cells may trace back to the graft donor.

Written as DNA, the CDR3 is TGTGCAGCAGTGGGGGGGGGACTCCAGTTCTTC. Translating gives CAAVGGGLQFF. V is TRBV6-4 and J is TRBJ2-1, with 7 bases lining up with TRBD2. The germline V gene has CDR1 MRHNA and CDR2 SNTAGT. This CDR3 has 11 amino acids.